The next 14 T cell receptor beta chains were all read from a single sample in a study of OX40 agonist ivuxolimab in advanced cancers. Here immunoSEQ multiplex PCR was the method, and the copy in TCRdb shows in-frame clones only, minus some. The sample holds 14,000 or so clones, approximately 77% seen once. Sequenced here: CD4+ or CD8+ T cells sorted from blood, sampled in a trial of the OX40 agonist ivuxolimab. The receptor source for this set is an adult with an advanced solid tumor such as melanoma, head and neck, liver or kidney cancer.

The CDR3 bases are TGCGCCAGCAGTGAGGGAGGGATAGCCAAAAACATTCAGTACTTC. Amino acid sequence: CASSEGGIAKNIQYF. This chain joins TRBV10-2 and TRBJ2-4; D perhaps matches TRBD2 (6 bases). The V gene's germline CDR1 is WSHSY and CDR2 SAAADI. The ends were cut back, 2 bases at V and 0 bases at J, with 8 bases in the middle. The CDR3 extends over 15 amino acids.

The chain couples TRBV7-9 to TRBJ2-2; maybe TRBD2 (5 bases). CDR1 is SEHNR and CDR2 is FQNEAQ in the germline V gene (reference sequence). The CDR3 is made up of 14 amino acids. V gave up 5 bases and J gave up 8 bases, with 15 bases separating them. The CDR3 reads CASSPLAAAGELFF. CDR3 nucleotides: TGTGCCAGCAGCCCCCTAGCTGCGGCTGGGGAGCTGTTTTTT. Together with reference TRBV7-9 and TRBJ2-2, the CDR3 gives the full variable domain: DTGVSQNPRHKITKRGQNVTFRCDPISEHNRLYWYRQTLGQGPEFLTYFQNEAQLEKSRLLSDRFSAERPKGSFSTLEIQRTEQGDSAMYLCASSPLAAAGELFFGEGSRLTVL.

The CDR3 reads CASSSQEEAFF. The CDR3 coding sequence is TGTGCCAGCAGCTCACAAGAAGAAGCTTTCTTT. The V and J genes are TRBV7-9 and TRBJ1-1; D is unresolved. The CDR3 is 11 residues long. Trimming shortened V by 4 bases and J by 8 bases, and 8 bases separated the two germline ends. From germline, CDR1 is SEHNR and CDR2 FQNEAQ (reference sequence).

The chain couples TRBV4-3 to TRBJ1-1, with a weak D call TRBD1 (5 bases). Trimming removed 0 bases from V and 1 base from J, with 6 bases in between. This CDR3 has 14 amino acids. From germline, CDR1 is LGHNA and CDR2 YSLEER. CDR3 residues: CASSQDTGNTEAFF. The CDR3 bases are TGCGCCAGCAGCCAAGACACAGGGAACACTGAAGCTTTCTTT.

The V call is TRBV28, the J call TRBJ1-4; D gene unclear. CDR3 length: 20 amino acids. Trimming took off 1 base at V and 0 bases at J, with 21 bases between the two ends. Germline V gives CDR1 MDHEN, CDR2 SYDVKM. The CDR3 sequence is CASSLFLSDITATTNEKLFF. CDR3 sequence (DNA): TGTGCCAGCAGTTTATTTCTCAGTGACATTACAGCTACAACTAATGAAAAACTGTTTTTT. Full variable domain (remainder filled in from reference TRBV28 and TRBJ1-4): DVKVTQSSRYLVKRTGEKVFLECVQDMDHENMFWYRQDPGLGLRLIYFSYDVKMKEKGDIPEGYSVSREKKERFSLILESASTNQTSMYLCASSLFLSDITATTNEKLFFGSGTQLSVL.

V usage is TRBV6-1 and J usage is TRBJ1-1; D gene uncertain. The CDR3 is 10 amino acids. The V gene lost 7 bases and the J gene lost 12 bases, with 12 bases spanning the gap. The germline V gene has CDR1 MNHNS and CDR2 SASEGT. The CDR3 sequence is CASNGPGPFF. The CDR3 coding sequence is TGTGCCAGCAACGGCCCTGGACCTTTCTTT.

The V and J genes are TRBV13 and TRBJ2-2; no clear D gene. V was clipped by 0 bases and J by 0 bases, with 5 bases between them. The CDR3 has 15 amino acids. Germline assignment: CDR1 PRHDT and CDR2 FYEKMQ (reference sequence). The CDR3 bases are TGTGCCAGCAGCTTAGGCGGAACGAACACCGGGGAGCTGTTTTTT. It codes for CASSLGGTNTGELFF.

CDR3 residues: CASGPDVTETQYF. The DNA for the CDR3 is TGTGCCAGCGGACCCGACGTTACCGAGACCCAGTACTTC. V and J are TRBV19 and TRBJ2-5; D remains unclear. V shed 9 bases and J shed 5 bases, with 16 bases lying between them. CDR1 and CDR2 (germline): LNHDA, SQIVND (reference sequence). The length of the CDR3 is 13 residues.

The chain recombines TRBV27 with TRBJ2-3, with 10 nucleotides matching TRBD2. The V and J ends lost 4 bases and 7 bases, in that order; junction bases with no gene match: 2. Germline V gene sequence: CDR1 MNHEY, CDR2 SMNVEV (reference sequence). The CDR3 is 13 residues long. The CDR3: CASSWTSGYTQYF. The CDR3, as DNA: TGTGCCAGCAGTTGGACTAGCGGTTATACGCAGTATTTT.

This clone was observed a single time. The CDR3 DNA reads TGCGCCAGCAGCCCGGAAGGGGGATTTAACTATGGCTACACCTTC. It specifies CASSPEGGFNYGYTF. V is TRBV5-1 and J is TRBJ1-2; a weak D match, TRBD1 (6 bases). This CDR3 contains 15 residues. V was shortened by 4 bases and J by 1 base, with 14 bases between the two germline ends. The germline V gene encodes CDR1 SGHRS and CDR2 YFSETQ.

CDR3 nucleotides: TGCAGCGTTGAGGCCGCGGGGGGCTACGCTACGCAGTATTTT. The encoded protein is CSVEAAGGYATQYF. This chain links TRBV29-1 with TRBJ2-3; 8 bases fit TRBD2. The CDR3 is made up of 14 amino acids. The J segment lost 8 bases and the V segment lost 3 bases, leaving 10 bases of the junction unmatched. Germline lookup yields CDR1 SQVTM and CDR2 ANQGSEA.

The chain uses TRBV10-2 and TRBJ2-3; D is possibly TRBD2 (5 bases). The CDR3 loop spans 16 amino acids. Germline loops: CDR1 WSHSY, CDR2 SAAADI. Trimming removed 0 bases from V and 1 base from J, with 11 bases in between. This CDR3 is CASSESSGWGTDTQYF. The DNA for the CDR3 is TGCGCCAGCAGTGAGTCCTCGGGGTGGGGCACAGATACGCAGTATTTT.

This clone was seen a handful of times. V gene TRBV4-3 combines with J gene TRBJ1-1, with D perhaps TRBD1 (5 bases). CDR3 length: 17 amino acids. V lost 0 bases and J 1 base, leaving 15 bases between the germline ends. In germline, CDR1 is LGHNA, CDR2 YSLEER. CDR3 residues: CASSQDEGWGPNTEAFF. The CDR3 DNA follows: TGCGCCAGCAGCCAAGATGAGGGTTGGGGCCCGAACACTGAAGCTTTCTTT.

The chain uses TRBV4-1 and TRBJ2-7; D is undetermined. The V gene's germline CDR1 is MGHRA and CDR2 YSYEKL. V shed 0 bases and J shed 3 bases, with 6 bases lying between them. The CDR3 contains 13 residues. CDR3 sequence reads: CASSQDLVYEQYF. The CDR3 DNA sequence: TGCGCCAGCAGCCAAGATCTGGTCTACGAGCAGTACTTC.